Listed below are T cell receptor beta chains from one sample, sequenced in a study of cytomegalovirus exposure and HLA in healthy donors. TCRdb's table, derived via immunoSEQ multiplex PCR, lists solely in-frame clones and lacks some. This repertoire shows some 140,000 clones, 70% to 80% found once; its top ten account for 2% to 2.5%. Sample: PBMCs. All receptors derive from a man aged 25 to 45 in good health and CMV-seronegative. CDR3s include the opening cysteine and the closing phenylalanine or tryptophan. Each record gives: J gene, D gene, clone size, V gene, CDR3 DNA, CDR3 protein. The D gene is left open where the match is weak. Some rows have no size entry. The others give once, few or many, or a class for an expanded clone.

J: TRBJ1-4
D: -
size: -
V: TRBV15
DNA: TGTGCCACCAGCAGAGATCGAGGCAGTGAAAAACTGTTTTTT
CDR3: CATSRDRGSEKLFF

J: TRBJ1-4
D: -
size: few
V: TRBV6-1
DNA: TGTGCCAGCAGTGAACAGGGAAGGGCCGAAAAACTGTTTTTT
CDR3: CASSEQGRAEKLFF

J: TRBJ1-4
D: -
size: -
V: TRBV7-2
DNA: TGTGCCAGCAGCTTAGGTAGCGGCAGGGAGGGAAAACTGTTTTTT
CDR3: CASSLGSGREGKLFF

J: TRBJ1-5
D: -
size: -
V: TRBV28
DNA: TGTGCCAGCAGTTTAGCGGGACAGCCCCAGCATTTT
CDR3: CASSLAGQPQHF

J: TRBJ2-7
D: TRBD1
size: once
V: TRBV29-1
DNA: TGCAGCATTACAGGGGCTGCCGAGCAGTACTTC
CDR3: CSITGAAEQYF

J: TRBJ1-6
D: -
size: few
V: TRBV2
DNA: TGTGCCAGCAAAGAGAAGGGAGCCATCACACCCCTCCACTTT
CDR3: CASKEKGAITPLHF

J: TRBJ1-2
D: -
size: -
V: TRBV28
DNA: TGTGCCAGCAGTTCCCCAGCGGGGAGCCACTATGGCTACACCTTC
CDR3: CASSSPAGSHYGYTF

J: TRBJ1-3
D: TRBD1
size: -
V: TRBV9
DNA: TGTGCCAGCAGCGAAACAGGGGCCTTTGGAAACACCATATATTTT
CDR3: CASSETGAFGNTIYF

J: TRBJ2-1
D: -
size: -
V: TRBV12-5
DNA: TGTGCTAGTGGTTTCTCGGACTATTACAATGAGCAGTTCTTC
CDR3: CASGFSDYYNEQFF

J: TRBJ2-1
D: -
size: few
V: TRBV18
DNA: TGTGCCAGCTCACTACTATACAATGAGCAGTTCTTC
CDR3: CASSLLYNEQFF

J: TRBJ1-5
D: TRBD1
size: -
V: TRBV19
DNA: TGTGCCAGTGCTGACCACCCGGGACAGGGGGCGAGCAATCAGCCCCAGCATTTT
CDR3: CASADHPGQGASNQPQHF

J: TRBJ2-7
D: -
size: -
V: TRBV15
DNA: TGTGCCACCAGCAGAGATCGGGGAGGCGAGCAGTACTTC
CDR3: CATSRDRGGEQYF

J: TRBJ1-2
D: -
size: -
V: TRBV6-4
DNA: TGTGCCAGCAGTGACCTCGACAGCACTGGCTACACCTTC
CDR3: CASSDLDSTGYTF

J: TRBJ2-6
D: TRBD1
size: -
V: TRBV19
DNA: TGTGCCAGTAGTATAGGAAGGGGCAGGGGGCGTTCTGGGGCCAACGTCCTGACTTTC
CDR3: CASSIGRGRGRSGANVLTF

J: TRBJ1-1
D: -
size: few
V: TRBV6-5
DNA: TGTGCCAGCAGTTCGACACTCAACACTGAAGCTTTCTTT
CDR3: CASSSTLNTEAFF

J: TRBJ2-7
D: TRBD1
size: -
V: TRBV28
DNA: TGTGCCAGCAGTTCTTGGAGACAGGGCGAAAGATCCTACGAGCAGTACTTC
CDR3: CASSSWRQGERSYEQYF

J: TRBJ2-4
D: TRBD2
size: -
V: TRBV28
DNA: TGTGCCAGCGGCTTAGCGGGCGGGACGGCTCTAGCCAAAAACATTCAGTACTTC
CDR3: CASGLAGGTALAKNIQYF

J: TRBJ2-7
D: -
size: -
V: TRBV9
DNA: TGTGCCAGCAGCGCGGTTAGCGCGGGAACCTCGCCGCAGTACTTC
CDR3: CASSAVSAGTSPQYF

J: TRBJ1-1
D: -
size: -
V: TRBV11-3
DNA: TGTGCCAGCAGTAAGAGGAACACTGAAGCTTTCTTT
CDR3: CASSKRNTEAFF

J: TRBJ2-1
D: -
size: -
V: TRBV11-2
DNA: TGTGCCAGCAGCTCCTCCGGGACAAATTGGAATGAGCAGTTCTTC
CDR3: CASSSSGTNWNEQFF

J: TRBJ2-1
D: TRBD2
size: -
V: TRBV4-3
DNA: TGCGCCAGCACCCTAGGGACTAGCGCCGACAATGAGCAGTTCTTC
CDR3: CASTLGTSADNEQFF

J: TRBJ2-7
D: -
size: -
V: TRBV5-1
DNA: TGCGCCAGCAGCTTGGGGTCGGAGGCATCCTACGAGCAGTACTTC
CDR3: CASSLGSEASYEQYF

J: TRBJ2-1
D: -
size: -
V: TRBV5-8
DNA: TGTGCCAGCAGCTTGGGGGGAATTGGCGGGAAGGTAATCTTC
CDR3: CASSLGGIGGKVIF

J: TRBJ2-7
D: -
size: -
V: TRBV2
DNA: TGTGCCAGCAGTTCCTTAGTCGGGAGCCCGGAGCAGTACTTC
CDR3: CASSSLVGSPEQYF

J: TRBJ2-1
D: -
size: -
V: TRBV19
DNA: TGTGCCAGTAGTCACGGGACTCCTTCGAATGAGCAGTTCTTC
CDR3: CASSHGTPSNEQFF

J: TRBJ2-5
D: TRBD1
size: -
V: TRBV9
DNA: TGTGCCAGCAGCACCGAGGGACAGGGATTGACCCAGTACTTC
CDR3: CASSTEGQGLTQYF

J: TRBJ1-1
D: -
size: few
V: TRBV29-1
DNA: TGCAGCGTTGAAGGGATTGTGAGGACTGAAGCTTTCTTT
CDR3: CSVEGIVRTEAFF

J: TRBJ1-2
D: -
size: -
V: TRBV2
DNA: TGTGCCAGCAGTGAGTTGGCAGTTGGCTACACCTTC
CDR3: CASSELAVGYTF

J: TRBJ2-3
D: TRBD2
size: -
V: TRBV7-8
DNA: TGTGCCAGCAGCTTATCCAGCGGGAGGGTCCCAGATACGCAGTATTTT
CDR3: CASSLSSGRVPDTQYF

J: TRBJ1-5
D: TRBD1
size: -
V: TRBV6-1
DNA: TGTGCCAGCAGAGGGACAGGCAATGGGCCCCAGCATTTT
CDR3: CASRGTGNGPQHF

J: TRBJ1-1
D: -
size: -
V: TRBV7-8
DNA: TGTGCCAGCAGCCGACACCCGGACACAATGAACACTGAAGCTTTCTTT
CDR3: CASSRHPDTMNTEAFF